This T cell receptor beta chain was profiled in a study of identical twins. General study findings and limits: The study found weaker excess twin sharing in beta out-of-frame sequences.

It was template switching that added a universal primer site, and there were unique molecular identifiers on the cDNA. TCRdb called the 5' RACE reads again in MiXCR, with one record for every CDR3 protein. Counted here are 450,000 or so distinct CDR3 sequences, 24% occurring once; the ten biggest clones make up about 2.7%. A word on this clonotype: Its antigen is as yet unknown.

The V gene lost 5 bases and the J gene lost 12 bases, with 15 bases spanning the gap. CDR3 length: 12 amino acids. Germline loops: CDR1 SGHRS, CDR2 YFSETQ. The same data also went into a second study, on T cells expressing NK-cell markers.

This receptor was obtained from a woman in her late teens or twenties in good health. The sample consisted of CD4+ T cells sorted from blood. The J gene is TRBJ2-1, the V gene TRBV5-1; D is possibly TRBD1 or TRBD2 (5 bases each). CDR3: CASSGTASRQFF. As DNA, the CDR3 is TGCGCCAGCAGTGGGACCGCCTCTCGGCAGTTCTTC.